These 8 T cell receptor beta chains were sequenced from one sample in a study of T cells in Graves' hyperthyroidism and ophthalmopathy. TCR beta CDR3 regions were amplified from RNA. The primer set for the first-round RT-PCR of the TCR CDR3 was HTBI. TCRdb used MiXCR to reprocess the multiplex PCR reads, holding one entry per CDR3 protein. The table includes about 660,000 distinct CDR3 sequences, roughly 45% detected once. Sequencing input: peripheral blood or thyroid tissue (not recorded which). These receptors all stem from an adult man with Graves' disease, either hyperthyroidism or ophthalmopathy (not recorded which).

This clonotype has a count of ten or more. The chain is built from TRBV2 and TRBJ2-7; TRBD1 might be the D (6 bases). Germline loops: CDR1 SNHLY, CDR2 FYNNEI. The CDR3 runs 12 residues. With 8 bases removed from V and 2 bases from J, the gap between germline ends came to 10 bases. CDR3 sequence reads: CASATGAYEQYF. The CDR3 DNA reads as TGTGCCAGCGCGACAGGTGCCTACGAGCAGTACTTC.

This clonotype was observed at least ten times. V and J are TRBV7-8 and TRBJ1-4; 7 positions agree with TRBD1. The length of the CDR3 is 16 residues. Per the germline V gene, CDR1 is SGHVS and CDR2 is FQNEAQ. The junction had 6 bases not matched to a gene; V was cut back by 3 bases and J by 2 bases. Here the CDR3 reads CASSFSRGYTNEKLFF. The CDR3 region has the DNA TGTGCCAGCAGCTTTAGCAGGGGGTATACTAATGAAAAACTGTTTTTT.

This rearrangement joins TRBV20-1 to TRBJ1-6; 7 nucleotides align to TRBD1. CDR1 is DFQATT, CDR2 SNEGSKA, per germline (reference sequence). The V gene end was trimmed by 5 bases and the J gene end by 8 bases; junction bases not matched to a gene: 6. The CDR3 has 13 amino acids. The CDR3 protein is CSALTGYHSPLHF. The DNA of the CDR3 is TGCAGTGCTTTGACAGGGTACCATTCACCCCTCCACTTT.

The genes are TRBV7-8 and TRBJ2-2; 9 bases align to TRBD1. J lost 4 bases, V lost 5 bases, and 8 bases had no gene match. The CDR3 is made up of 16 amino acids. Per germline, CDR1 SGHVS and CDR2 FQNEAQ. Here the CDR3 DNA reads TGTGCCAGCAGCCGCCGGACAGGGGTGTCCACCGGGGAGCTGTTTTTT. This translates into CASSRRTGVSTGELFF. The complete variable domain, with remaining parts taken from reference TRBV7-8 and TRBJ2-2, reads GAGVSQSPRYKVAKRGQDVALRCDPISGHVSLFWYQQALGQGPEFLTYFQNEAQLDKSGLPSDRFFAERPEGSVSTLKIQRTQQEDSAVYLCASSRRTGVSTGELFFGEGSRLTVL.

This sequence joins TRBV7-3 and TRBJ1-4, with D possibly being TRBD1 (6 bases). The germline V and J ends were trimmed by 5 bases and 8 bases, with 15 bases remaining between them. The germline V gene encodes CDR1 SGHTA and CDR2 FQGTGA. The CDR3 totals 14 residues. The CDR3 here is CASSHRAVGEKLFF. CDR3 nucleotide sequence: TGTGCCAGCAGCCACAGGGCCGTCGGCGAAAAACTGTTTTTT.

This sequence joins TRBV7-2 and TRBJ2-7; TRBD2 matches at 10 bases. V dropped 5 bases and J dropped 3; count of bases not matched to a gene: 4. The CDR3 extends over 14 amino acids. CDR1 SGHTA and CDR2 FQGNSA come from the germline V gene. CDR3 protein: CASSPSGGDYEQYF. The CDR3 DNA reads as TGTGCCAGCAGCCCGAGCGGGGGGGACTACGAGCAGTACTTC.

This chain links TRBV7-2 with TRBJ1-2; possible D gene TRBD1, 6 bases. This CDR3 comprises 15 residues. V was trimmed by 4 bases and J by 3 bases, leaving 15 bases between them. From germline, CDR1 is SGHTA and CDR2 FQGNSA. DNA for the CDR3: TGTGCCAGCAGCTCGCGAGCGACAGGCGACTATGGCTACACCTTC. It translates to CASSSRATGDYGYTF.

The table lists this clonotype with many counts. V and J are TRBV9 and TRBJ2-7, with D perhaps matching TRBD2 (6 bases). Trimming cost V 4 bases and J 6 bases, with 17 bases left between them. Per the germline V gene, CDR1 is SGDLS and CDR2 is YYNGEE. There are 14 residues in the CDR3. The CDR3 nucleotides are TGTGCCAGCAGCACCGGGCGGGACTGCTGCGAGCAGTACTTC. Its protein is CASSTGRDCCEQYF. The full variable domain, in which reference TRBV9 and TRBJ2-7 provide the parts outside the CDR3, is DSGVTQTPKHLITATGQRVTLRCSPRSGDLSVYWYQQSLDQGLQFLIQYYNGEERAKGNILERFSAQQFPDLHSELNLSSLELGDSALYFCASSTGRDCCEQYFGPGTRLTVT.